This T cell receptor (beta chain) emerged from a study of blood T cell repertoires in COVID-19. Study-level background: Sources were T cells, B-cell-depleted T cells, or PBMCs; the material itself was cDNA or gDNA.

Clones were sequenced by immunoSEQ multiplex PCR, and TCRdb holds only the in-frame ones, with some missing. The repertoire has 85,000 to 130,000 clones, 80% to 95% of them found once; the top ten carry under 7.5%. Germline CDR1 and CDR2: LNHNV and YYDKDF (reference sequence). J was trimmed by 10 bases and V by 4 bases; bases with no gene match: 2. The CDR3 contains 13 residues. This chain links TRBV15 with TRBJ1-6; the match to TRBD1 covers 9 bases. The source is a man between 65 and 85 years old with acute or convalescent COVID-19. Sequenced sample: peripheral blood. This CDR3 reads CATSKQGASPLHF. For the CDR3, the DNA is TGTGCCACCAGCAAACAGGGGGCATCACCCCTCCACTTT.